This TCR beta chain was obtained from a study of OX40 agonist ivuxolimab in advanced cancers. The repertoire was sequenced with immunoSEQ multiplex PCR; TCRdb's copy has only in-frame clones and lacks some. This sample has about 83,000 clones, with roughly 87% found just once. The V and J ends lost 1 base and 11 bases respectively, with 9 bases between them. This CDR3 spans 12 amino acids. Germline CDR1 reads SGHTA; CDR2 reads FQGNSA. The sample in question was CD4+ or CD8+ T cells sorted from blood, obtained in a trial of the OX40 agonist ivuxolimab. The TCR comes from an adult with an advanced solid tumor such as melanoma, head and neck, liver or kidney cancer. The chain uses TRBV7-2 and TRBJ2-1; D is ambiguous. DNA of the CDR3: TGTGCCAGCAGCTTAGTGGACGAGAAGCAGTTCTTC. This translates into CASSLVDEKQFF.